This T cell receptor beta chain was recorded in a study of cytomegalovirus exposure and HLA in healthy donors. Study-level information: Later, an analysis reported that the 110 or so validation repertoires had used the same platform as the approximately 600 first-cohort repertoires. Study-wide points: Among TCR beta chains, those listed as cytomegalovirus-associated numbered over 150. Within the approximately 130 validation repertoires, first-cohort TCR clusters tended to co-occur, according to a later analysis.

About this clone itself: The antigen remains undetermined.

Measured with immunoSEQ multiplex PCR; TCRdb has only the in-frame clones, and not every one. The data show some 210,000 clones, around four fifths seen once. Deletions cut 4 bases from V and 0 bases from J, with 16 bases between. Germline CDR1 reads SGDLS; CDR2 reads YYNGEE. This CDR3 region has 16 residues. Sequences were obtained from PBMCs. The chain is built from TRBV9 and TRBJ1-1; TRBD1 is a possible D gene (6 bases). The TCR comes from a woman younger than 30 in good health and CMV-seronegative. CDR3 residues: CASSPRPSGVNTEAFF. CDR3 nucleotides: TGTGCCAGCAGCCCCCGCCCCTCAGGGGTGAACACTGAAGCTTTCTTT.